Presented here are 30 T cell receptor beta chains from one specimen sequenced in a study of beta chain features in type 1 diabetes. Overall study results and limits: TCRB CDR3s from Type 1 diabetes patients were moderately but significantly shorter in all four CD4+ subsets.

The antigens for these receptors are not known. cDNA synthesis used the whole RNA isolate, giving expressed TCRB sequences. The repertoire was sequenced with immunoSEQ multiplex PCR; TCRdb's copy has only in-frame clones and lacks some. Of some 660,000 clones listed, around an eighth are singletons. The source material was naive CD4+ T cells from blood. The receptors here all came from a man aged 18 to 35 with type 1 diabetes.

This clone was recorded a few times. The chain carries TRBV6-6 and TRBJ1-4; 7 nucleotides line up with TRBD1. CDR1 is MNHNY and CDR2 is SVGAGI in the germline V gene (reference sequence). V was pared by 2 bases and J by 4 bases, with 7 bases of the junction left unmatched. The CDR3 loop spans 16 amino acids. For the CDR3, the DNA is TGTGCCAGCAGTTACCCCGCGGGACAGCTTAATGAAAAACTGTTTTTT. Its protein product is CASSYPAGQLNEKLFF.

This chain joins TRBV28 and TRBJ1-4, with D maybe TRBD1 (6 bases). Trimming took 2 bases from V and 4 from J, leaving 11 bases between them. CDR3 length: 15 residues. CDR1 and CDR2 from the germline V gene are MDHEN and SYDVKM. CDR3 amino acids: CASSLLLRGNEKLFF. As DNA, the CDR3 is TGTGCCAGCAGTTTACTTCTCAGGGGTAATGAAAAACTGTTTTTT.

This clone was seen more than once but under ten times. The chain carries TRBV5-1 and TRBJ2-1, with TRBD2 matching over 9 bases. Germline V lookup: CDR1 SGHRS, CDR2 YFSETQ. The CDR3 has 15 residues. V lost 0 bases to trimming and J lost 9 bases; unmatched junction nucleotides: 7. In nucleotides, the CDR3 is TGCGCCAGCAGCTTGGTAGCGGGGGAGTTAGGTGAGCAGTTCTTC. Its protein product is CASSLVAGELGEQFF.

A note on this clone: The same CDR3 arises from other DNA sequences in this sample as well. This rearrangement joins TRBV6-5 to TRBJ2-3; D is possibly TRBD1 or TRBD2 (5 bases each). Germline assignment: CDR1 MNHEY and CDR2 SVGAGI. The CDR3 runs to 14 residues. Between the trimmed V and J ends, which lost 0 bases and 3 bases, there was a span of 7 bases. CDR3 protein: CASSYSRGTDTQYF. In nucleotides, the CDR3 is TGTGCCAGCAGTTACTCGAGGGGTACAGATACGCAGTATTTT.

This clone was observed a handful of times. The chain has TRBV27 and TRBJ1-1, with 9 bases aligning to TRBD1. Unmatched junction bases numbered 7, after V lost 5 bases and J lost 3 bases. Germline values: CDR1 MNHEY, CDR2 SMNVEV (reference sequence). This CDR3 is built from 15 residues. For the CDR3, the DNA is TGTGCCAGCAGTCCCTTGGGACAGGGTGACACTGAAGCTTTCTTT. It codes for CASSPLGQGDTEAFF.

The chain has TRBV7-9 and TRBJ1-2; 8 positions agree with TRBD1. The CDR3 contains 15 residues. Germline V gene sequence: CDR1 SEHNR, CDR2 FQNEAQ (reference sequence). V was pared by 5 bases and J by 4 bases, with 9 bases of the junction left unmatched. The CDR3 sequence: CASSRTGPAGYGYTF. In DNA, the CDR3 is TGTGCCAGCAGCCGGACAGGGCCGGCAGGCTATGGCTACACCTTC.

The V and J genes are TRBV15 and TRBJ2-7; D not certain. V was trimmed by 5 bases and J by 6 bases, leaving 8 bases between them. CDR3 length: 11 amino acids. Germline assignment: CDR1 LNHNV and CDR2 YYDKDF (reference sequence). For the CDR3, the DNA is TGTGCCACCAGCGCATATAGCGAGCAGTACTTC. It encodes CATSAYSEQYF. The complete variable domain, with remaining parts taken from reference TRBV15 and TRBJ2-7, reads DAMVIQNPRYQVTQFGKPVTLSCSQTLNHNVMYWYQQKSSQAPKLLFHYYDKDFNNEADTPDNFQSRRPNTSFCFLDIRSPGLGDTAMYLCATSAYSEQYFGPGTRLTVT.

The chain employs TRBV30 and TRBJ2-2; D uncertain. This CDR3 comprises 12 residues. Looked up from germline, CDR1 is GTSNPN and CDR2 is SVGIG (reference sequence). Trimming removed 3 bases from V and 6 bases from J, with 8 bases in between. The CDR3 DNA reads as TGTGCCTGGAGCCAGTCGTCCGGGGAGCTGTTTTTT. Translating gives CAWSQSSGELFF.

This clone was observed a handful of times. The rearrangement uses TRBV19 and TRBJ2-1; 8 bases are shared with TRBD2. The CDR3 loop spans 11 amino acids. V was clipped by 9 bases and J by 12 bases; unmatched bases: 7. The germline V gene has CDR1 LNHDA and CDR2 SQIVND (reference sequence). The CDR3 DNA is TGTGCCAGCCAGCGGGGGAGTGGGCAGTTCTTC. This sequence encodes CASQRGSGQFF. The whole variable domain, filled in from reference TRBV19 and TRBJ2-1, reads DGGITQSPKYLFRKEGQNVTLSCEQNLNHDAMYWYRQDPGQGLRLIYYSQIVNDFQKGDIAEGYSVSREKKESFPLTVTSAQKNPTAFYLCASQRGSGQFFGPGTRLTVL.

A few counts support this clone. This chain uses TRBV30 with TRBJ2-3, with TRBD2 as a possible D gene (6 bases). The CDR3 is 16 residues long. Trimming cost V 0 bases and J 0 bases, with 13 bases left between them. Per germline, CDR1 GTSNPN and CDR2 SVGIG (reference sequence). The CDR3 DNA is TGTGCCTGGAGTGTTGGTAGCGGCCTTAGCACAGATACGCAGTATTTT. The encoded protein is CAWSVGSGLSTDTQYF.

The chain carries TRBV6-5 and TRBJ1-4; weak D call: TRBD1 (5 bases). This CDR3 region has 13 residues. Germline CDR1 is MNHEY and CDR2 is SVGAGI. V lost 7 bases and J 7 bases, leaving 13 bases between the germline ends. The CDR3 sequence: CASTLRGGEKLFF. CDR3 bases: TGTGCCAGCACCCTACGGGGGGGTGAAAAACTGTTTTTT.

The chain links TRBV11-2 to TRBJ1-2, with D hard to call. The germline V gene has CDR1 SGHAT and CDR2 FQNNGV. Trimming left V 1 base short and J 6 bases short, with 6 bases between. This CDR3 contains 12 residues. Here the CDR3 reads CASSLGPNGYTF. CDR3 in DNA: TGTGCCAGCAGCTTAGGCCCGAATGGCTACACCTTC.

This clone was picked up a small number of times. The V and J genes are TRBV18 and TRBJ1-5, with TRBD1 matching over 7 bases. The germline V gene encodes CDR1 KGHSH and CDR2 LQKENI. Trimming removed 6 bases from V and 1 base from J; junction bases left unmatched: 9. The CDR3 totals 16 residues. The CDR3 DNA sequence: TGTGCCAGCTCTCCCAGACAGGGAGGGAGCAATCAGCCCCAGCATTTT. The encoded protein is CASSPRQGGSNQPQHF.

This rearrangement joins TRBV25-1 to TRBJ2-1; a possible D gene is TRBD1 (5 bases). Trimming left V 4 bases short and J 7 bases short, with 8 bases between. Germline V lookup: CDR1 MGHDK, CDR2 SYGVNS. The CDR3 loop spans 12 amino acids. The CDR3 region is CASSVRANEQFF. DNA of the CDR3: TGTGCCAGCAGTGTCAGGGCAAATGAGCAGTTCTTC.

This chain joins TRBV30 and TRBJ1-4; 7 bases are shared with TRBD1. This CDR3 is 13 amino acids long. The V and J ends lost 4 bases and 8 bases, in that order; junction bases with no gene match: 7. Germline CDR1 and CDR2: GTSNPN and SVGIG (reference sequence). As DNA, the CDR3 is TGTGCCTGGAACCACGGGACAGAGGAAAAACTGTTTTTT. It is translated as CAWNHGTEEKLFF.

V usage is TRBV5-1 and J usage is TRBJ2-7; tentative D call: TRBD1 (5 bases). The germline V gene encodes CDR1 SGHRS and CDR2 YFSETQ. V was cut by 5 bases and J by 2 bases, with 11 bases left in between. The CDR3 has 13 amino acids. The CDR3 spells CASRQDITYEQYF. The CDR3 nucleotides read TGCGCCAGCAGACAGGACATAACCTACGAGCAGTACTTC.

This clone was detected only a few times. The gene calls are TRBV7-2 and TRBJ2-7; 11 bases match TRBD2. Germline V lookup: CDR1 SGHTA, CDR2 FQGNSA. After removal of 4 bases from V and 4 bases from J, the junction contained 3 bases not matched to a gene. The CDR3 extends over 14 amino acids. The CDR3 is CASSSLAGGYEQYF. The CDR3 nucleotides read TGTGCCAGCAGCTCCCTAGCGGGGGGTTACGAGCAGTACTTC.

This clone turned up a few times. The chain joins TRBV28 to TRBJ2-6, with unresolved D. The CDR3 is 15 amino acids. Germline values: CDR1 MDHEN, CDR2 SYDVKM. V lost 3 bases and J 0 bases, leaving 6 bases between the germline ends. CDR3 nucleotides: TGTGCCAGCAGTTTGTGGGGCTCTGGGGCCAACGTCCTGACTTTC. This encodes CASSLWGSGANVLTF.

Only a few counts were recorded for this clone. V is TRBV29-1 and J is TRBJ1-4, with D possibly TRBD1 on 6 matching bases. V was shortened by 4 bases and J by 6 bases, with 9 bases between the two germline ends. CDR3 length: 12 amino acids. Per germline, CDR1 SQVTM and CDR2 ANQGSEA. CDR3 sequence reads: CSVGKGDEKLFF. The CDR3 DNA follows: TGCAGCGTTGGAAAGGGGGATGAAAAACTGTTTTTT.

In its sample, this clone was seen a few times. The chain recombines TRBV10-3 with TRBJ1-5, with no clear D. CDR1 is ENHRY, CDR2 SYGVKD, per germline. This CDR3 region has 13 residues. Trimming removed 6 bases at V and 3 bases at J, with 9 bases between. The CDR3 sequence: CAIRQEPNQPQHF. In DNA form, the CDR3 reads TGTGCCATCAGGCAGGAGCCCAATCAGCCCCAGCATTTT.

This chain joins TRBV9 and TRBJ2-6, with D perhaps TRBD1 (6 bases). CDR1 is SGDLS and CDR2 is YYNGEE in the germline V gene. The CDR3 totals 17 residues. V lost 0 bases, J lost 0 bases, and 10 bases lay in between. CDR3 in amino acids: CASSVATGTSGANVLTF. CDR3 DNA: TGTGCCAGCAGCGTAGCTACAGGGACCTCTGGGGCCAACGTCCTGACTTTC.

The V call is TRBV19, the J call TRBJ1-6, with D unresolved. The CDR3 runs to 16 residues. Per the germline V gene, CDR1 is LNHDA and CDR2 is SQIVND (reference sequence). With 5 bases removed from V and 9 bases from J, the gap between germline ends came to 20 bases. Here the CDR3 reads CASSLWTTKPASPLHF. CDR3 nucleotide sequence: TGTGCCAGTAGTTTATGGACGACTAAACCGGCTTCACCCCTCCACTTT.

The V call is TRBV11-2, the J call TRBJ1-5; tentative D call: TRBD1 (5 bases). The CDR3 loop spans 14 amino acids. CDR1 is SGHAT, CDR2 FQNNGV, per germline. V was shortened by 5 bases and J by 1 base, with 9 bases between the two germline ends. CDR3: CASSHGGSNQPQHF. Written as DNA, the CDR3 is TGTGCCAGCAGCCACGGGGGGAGCAATCAGCCCCAGCATTTT.

This clone has a handful of counts. V gene TRBV13 combines with J gene TRBJ2-7; perhaps TRBD1 as D (5 bases). V lost 3 bases, J lost 5 bases, and 11 bases lay in between. The V gene's germline CDR1 is PRHDT and CDR2 FYEKMQ (reference sequence). This CDR3 is built from 13 residues. CDR3 DNA: TGTGCCAGCAGCTTCAGGGTTAGAAACGAGCAGTACTTC. Translated: CASSFRVRNEQYF. Based on the CDR3 plus reference TRBV13 and TRBJ2-7, the full variable domain is AAGVIQSPRHLIKEKRETATLKCYPIPRHDTVYWYQQGPGQDPQFLISFYEKMQSDKGSIPDRFSAQQFSDYHSELNMSSLELGDSALYFCASSFRVRNEQYFGPGTRLTVT.

This clone came up a few times. This rearrangement joins TRBV5-6 to TRBJ2-7; D gene unclear. The V and J ends lost 0 bases and 0 bases respectively, with 10 bases between them. This CDR3 is 15 amino acids long. Per the germline V gene, CDR1 is SGHDT and CDR2 is YYEEEE. The CDR3 region is CASSLGVYGSYEQYF. The CDR3 bases are TGTGCCAGCAGCTTGGGCGTTTATGGCTCCTACGAGCAGTACTTC.

A remark on this clone: An end of the junction differs from the germline gene, which may be a read error. The chain recombines TRBV7-7 with TRBJ1-1; D gene ambiguous. CDR1 SSHAT and CDR2 FNYEAQ come from the germline V gene (reference sequence). This CDR3 comprises 13 residues. CDR3 residues: CASSLAKNTEAFF. CDR3 in DNA: TGTGCTAGCAGCTTAGCCAAGAACACTGAAGCTTTCTTT. Full variable domain (outside the CDR3, taken from reference TRBV7-7 and TRBJ1-1): GAGVSQSPRYKVTKRGQDVTLRCDPISSHATLYWYQQALGQGPEFLTYFNYEAQPDKSGLPSDRFSAERPEGSISTLTIQRTEQRDSAMYRCASSLAKNTEAFFGQGTRLTVV.

This clone has just a few counts. The chain carries TRBV19 and TRBJ2-1; 7 bases fit TRBD2. V lost 9 bases and J lost 2; bases outside the gene matches: 4. The germline V gene encodes CDR1 LNHDA and CDR2 SQIVND (reference sequence). The CDR3 consists of 13 residues. The CDR3 is CASREAAYNEQFF. The CDR3 nucleotides read TGTGCCAGCCGGGAGGCCGCCTACAATGAGCAGTTCTTC.

This clone was counted a few times. The chain links TRBV30 to TRBJ2-7; the D is unclear. Germline V lookup: CDR1 GTSNPN, CDR2 SVGIG (reference sequence). The CDR3 totals 12 residues. V was cut by 0 bases and J by 5 bases, with 8 bases left in between. Written as DNA, the CDR3 is TGTGCCTGGAGTGTATCTTTCGACGAGCAGTACTTC. This codes for CAWSVSFDEQYF.

V is TRBV29-1 and J is TRBJ2-5; possible D gene TRBD2, 6 bases. This CDR3 is 14 amino acids long. Germline values: CDR1 SQVTM, CDR2 ANQGSEA. The V end lost 7 bases, the J end lost 5 bases, and 20 bases lay between the germline ends. The CDR3 reads CSALPAGLRETQYF. CDR3 coding DNA: TGCAGCGCCCTCCCCGCGGGGCTGAGGGAGACCCAGTACTTC.

This clone was found once. One junction end disagrees with the germline gene, perhaps due to a read error. The genes are TRBV6-5 and TRBJ1-1, with TRBD1 as a possible D gene (5 bases). CDR1 and CDR2 (germline): MNHEY, SVGAGI. The CDR3 is 14 residues long. Here the CDR3 reads CASSNSGLDTEAFF. The CDR3, as DNA: TGTGCCAGCAGTAACTCAGGGTTGGACACTGAAGCTTTCTTT.